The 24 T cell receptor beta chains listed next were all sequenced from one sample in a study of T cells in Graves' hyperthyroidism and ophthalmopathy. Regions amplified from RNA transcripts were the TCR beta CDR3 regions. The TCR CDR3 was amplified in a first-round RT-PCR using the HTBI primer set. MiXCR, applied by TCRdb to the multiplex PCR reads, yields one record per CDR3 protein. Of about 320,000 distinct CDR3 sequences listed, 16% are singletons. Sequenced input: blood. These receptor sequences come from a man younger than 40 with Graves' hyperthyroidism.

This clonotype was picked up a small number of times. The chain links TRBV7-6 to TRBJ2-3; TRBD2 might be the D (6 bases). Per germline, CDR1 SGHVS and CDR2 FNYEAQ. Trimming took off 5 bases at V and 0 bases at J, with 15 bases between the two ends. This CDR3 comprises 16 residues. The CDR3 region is CASSPPGGVSTDTQYF. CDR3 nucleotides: TGTGCCAGCAGCCCCCCCGGCGGGGTTAGCACAGATACGCAGTATTTT.

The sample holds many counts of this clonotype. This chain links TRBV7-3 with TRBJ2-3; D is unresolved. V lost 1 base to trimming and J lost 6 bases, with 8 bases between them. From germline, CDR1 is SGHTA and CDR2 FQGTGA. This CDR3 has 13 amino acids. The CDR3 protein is CASSLMAGDTQYF. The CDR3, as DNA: TGTGCCAGCAGCTTAATGGCTGGCGATACGCAGTATTTT.

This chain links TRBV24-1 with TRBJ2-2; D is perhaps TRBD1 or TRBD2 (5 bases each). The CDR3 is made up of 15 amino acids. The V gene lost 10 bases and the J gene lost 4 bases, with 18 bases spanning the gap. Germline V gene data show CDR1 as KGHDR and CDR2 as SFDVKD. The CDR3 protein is CATGLGDHSTGELFF. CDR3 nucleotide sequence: TGTGCCACGGGTTTGGGGGACCATAGCACCGGGGAGCTGTTTTTT.

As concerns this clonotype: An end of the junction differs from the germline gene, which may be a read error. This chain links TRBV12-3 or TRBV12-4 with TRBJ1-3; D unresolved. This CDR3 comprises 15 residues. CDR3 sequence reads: CASSFSPHSGTTIYF. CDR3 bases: TGTGCCAGCAGTTTTTCGCCCCACAGCGGAACCACCATATATTTT.

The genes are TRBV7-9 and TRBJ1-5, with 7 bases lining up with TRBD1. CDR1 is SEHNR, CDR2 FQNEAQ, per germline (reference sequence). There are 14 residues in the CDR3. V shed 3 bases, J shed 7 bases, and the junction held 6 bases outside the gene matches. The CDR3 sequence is CASSFEGARQPQHF. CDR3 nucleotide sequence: TGTGCCAGCAGCTTCGAGGGGGCAAGGCAGCCCCAGCATTTT.

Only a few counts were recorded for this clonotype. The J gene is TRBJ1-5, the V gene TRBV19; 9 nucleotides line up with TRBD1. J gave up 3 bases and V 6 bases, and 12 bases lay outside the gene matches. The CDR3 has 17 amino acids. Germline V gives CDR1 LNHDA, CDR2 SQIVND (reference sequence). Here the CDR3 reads CASRQGDRAYLNQPQHF. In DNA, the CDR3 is TGTGCCAGTAGGCAAGGGGACAGGGCGTACCTCAATCAGCCCCAGCATTTT.

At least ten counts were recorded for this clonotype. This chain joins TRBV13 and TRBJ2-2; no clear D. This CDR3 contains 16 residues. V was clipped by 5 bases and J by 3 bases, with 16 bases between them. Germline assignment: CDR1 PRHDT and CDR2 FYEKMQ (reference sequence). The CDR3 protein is CASSLRALGYTGELFF. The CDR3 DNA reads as TGTGCCAGCAGCCTCCGGGCCTTAGGGTACACCGGGGAGCTGTTTTTT.

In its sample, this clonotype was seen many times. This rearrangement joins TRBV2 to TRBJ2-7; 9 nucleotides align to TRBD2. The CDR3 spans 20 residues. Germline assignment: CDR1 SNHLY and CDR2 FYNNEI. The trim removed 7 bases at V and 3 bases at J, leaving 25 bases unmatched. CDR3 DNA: TGTGCCAGCAAGGTCCAGAGGCTTTTCCTCCTAGCGGGATGGAACTACGAGCAGTACTTC. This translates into CASKVQRLFLLAGWNYEQYF.

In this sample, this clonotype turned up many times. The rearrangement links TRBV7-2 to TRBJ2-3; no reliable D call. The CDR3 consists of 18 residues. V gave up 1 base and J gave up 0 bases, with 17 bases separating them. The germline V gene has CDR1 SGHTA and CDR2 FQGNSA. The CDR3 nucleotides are TGTGCCAGCAGCTTAGATGTAGTGACTGCGACAAGCACAGATACGCAGTATTTT. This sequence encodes CASSLDVVTATSTDTQYF.

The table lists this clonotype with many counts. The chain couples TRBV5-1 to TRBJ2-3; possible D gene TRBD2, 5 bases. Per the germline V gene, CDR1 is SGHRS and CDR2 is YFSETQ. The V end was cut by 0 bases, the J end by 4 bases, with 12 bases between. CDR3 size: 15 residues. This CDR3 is CASSLVSLAPDTQYF. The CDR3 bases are TGCGCCAGCAGCTTGGTTAGCCTAGCCCCAGATACGCAGTATTTT.

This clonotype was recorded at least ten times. CDR3 sequence reads: CASSWGGVEQPQHF. CDR3 sequence (DNA): TGTGCCAGCAGTTGGGGAGGGGTCGAGCAGCCCCAGCATTTT. The chain joins TRBV12-3 or TRBV12-4 to TRBJ1-5; TRBD1 might be the D (5 bases). V was clipped by 4 bases and J by 7 bases, with 14 bases between them. This CDR3 has 14 amino acids.

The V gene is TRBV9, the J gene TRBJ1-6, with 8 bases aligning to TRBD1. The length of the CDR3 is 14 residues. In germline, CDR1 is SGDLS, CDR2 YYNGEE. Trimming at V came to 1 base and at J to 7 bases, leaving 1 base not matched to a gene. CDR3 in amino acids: CASSVQGANSPLHF. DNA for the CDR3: TGTGCCAGCAGCGTACAGGGGGCGAATTCACCCCTCCACTTT.

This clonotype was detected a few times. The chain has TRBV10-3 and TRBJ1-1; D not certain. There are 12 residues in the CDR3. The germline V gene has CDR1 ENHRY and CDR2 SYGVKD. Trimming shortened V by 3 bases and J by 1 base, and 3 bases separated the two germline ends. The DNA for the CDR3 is TGTGCCATCAGTGATTGGAACACTGAAGCTTTCTTT. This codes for CAISDWNTEAFF.

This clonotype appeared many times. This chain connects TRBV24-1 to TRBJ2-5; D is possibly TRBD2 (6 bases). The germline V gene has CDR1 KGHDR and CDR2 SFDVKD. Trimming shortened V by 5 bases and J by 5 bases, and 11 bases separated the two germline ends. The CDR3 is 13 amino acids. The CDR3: CATSVGTRETQYF. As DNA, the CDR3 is TGTGCCACCAGTGTGGGGACTCGGGAGACCCAGTACTTC.

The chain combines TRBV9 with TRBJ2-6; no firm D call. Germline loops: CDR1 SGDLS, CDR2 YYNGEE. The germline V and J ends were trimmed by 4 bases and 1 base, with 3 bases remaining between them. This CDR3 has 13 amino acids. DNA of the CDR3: TGTGCCAGCAGCAAATCTGGGGCCAACGTCCTGACTTTC. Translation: CASSKSGANVLTF.

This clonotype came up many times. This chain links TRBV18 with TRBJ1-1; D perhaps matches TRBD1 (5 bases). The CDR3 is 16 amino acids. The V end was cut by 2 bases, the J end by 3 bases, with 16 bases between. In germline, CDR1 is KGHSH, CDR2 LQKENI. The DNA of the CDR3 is TGTGCCAGCTCACCAACGGGGCTGCCGGGGGACACTGAAGCTTTCTTT. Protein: CASSPTGLPGDTEAFF.

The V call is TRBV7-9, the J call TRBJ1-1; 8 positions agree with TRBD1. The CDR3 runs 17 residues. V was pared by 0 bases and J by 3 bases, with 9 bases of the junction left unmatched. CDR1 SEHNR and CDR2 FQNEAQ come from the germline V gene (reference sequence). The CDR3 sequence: CASSLALGTGDDTEAFF. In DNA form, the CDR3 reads TGTGCCAGCAGCTTAGCGCTGGGGACAGGTGACGACACTGAAGCTTTCTTT.

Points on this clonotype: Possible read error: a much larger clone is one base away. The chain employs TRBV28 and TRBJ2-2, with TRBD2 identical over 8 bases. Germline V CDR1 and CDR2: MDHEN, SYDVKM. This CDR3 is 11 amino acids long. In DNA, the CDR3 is TGTGCCAGCCGGGAGGGGGGGGACCTGTTTTTT. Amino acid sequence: CASREGGDLFF.

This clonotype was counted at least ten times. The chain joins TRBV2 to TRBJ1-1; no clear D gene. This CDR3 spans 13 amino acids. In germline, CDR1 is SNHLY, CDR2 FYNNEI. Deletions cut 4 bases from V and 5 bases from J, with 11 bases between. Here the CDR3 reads CASSAGPRTEAFF. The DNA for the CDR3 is TGTGCCAGCAGTGCCGGGCCTAGAACTGAAGCTTTCTTT.

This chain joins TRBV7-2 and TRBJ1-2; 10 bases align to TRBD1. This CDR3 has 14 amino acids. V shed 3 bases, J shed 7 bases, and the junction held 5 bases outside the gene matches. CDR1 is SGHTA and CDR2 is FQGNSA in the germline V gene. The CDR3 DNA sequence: TGTGCCAGCAGCTTTGGACAGGGGGTGGGTGGCTACACCTTC. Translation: CASSFGQGVGGYTF.

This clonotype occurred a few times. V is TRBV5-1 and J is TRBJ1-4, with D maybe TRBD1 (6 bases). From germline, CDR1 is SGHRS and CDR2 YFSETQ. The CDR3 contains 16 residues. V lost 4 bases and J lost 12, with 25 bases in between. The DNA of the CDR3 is TGCGCCAGCAGCCCGGGGGCCAGCCAGGTCGGAATGGAACTGTTTTTT. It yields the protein CASSPGASQVGMELFF.

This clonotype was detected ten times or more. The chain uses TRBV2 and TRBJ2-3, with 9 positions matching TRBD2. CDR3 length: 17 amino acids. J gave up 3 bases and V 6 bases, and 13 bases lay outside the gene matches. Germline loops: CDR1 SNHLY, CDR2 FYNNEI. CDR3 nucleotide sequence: TGTGCCAGCAGCCCCCTAAGCGGGAGGTTTGTTACAGATACGCAGTATTTT. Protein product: CASSPLSGRFVTDTQYF.

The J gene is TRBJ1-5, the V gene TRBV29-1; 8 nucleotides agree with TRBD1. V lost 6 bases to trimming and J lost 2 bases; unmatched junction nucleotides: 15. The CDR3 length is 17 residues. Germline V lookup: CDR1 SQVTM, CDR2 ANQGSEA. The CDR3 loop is CSVAPVDRVGGNQPQHF. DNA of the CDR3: TGCAGCGTCGCCCCCGTGGACAGGGTCGGGGGCAATCAGCCCCAGCATTTT.

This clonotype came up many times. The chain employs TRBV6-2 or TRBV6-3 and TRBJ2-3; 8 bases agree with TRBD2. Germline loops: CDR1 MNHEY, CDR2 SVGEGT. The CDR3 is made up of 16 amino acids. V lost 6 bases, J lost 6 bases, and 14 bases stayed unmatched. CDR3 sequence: CASSLRRAGGGDTQYF. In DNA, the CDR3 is TGTGCCAGCAGCCTCCGTCGTGCCGGGGGGGGCGATACGCAGTATTTT.